This T cell receptor beta chain was retrieved from a study of beta chain features in type 1 diabetes. Study-level information: Patient and healthy donor groups were alike in age, gender and cell yields.

V lost 0 bases to trimming and J lost 4 bases, with 9 bases between them. The CDR3 covers 14 residues. In germline, CDR1 is SGHRS, CDR2 YFSETQ. Notes on the study in general: Moderate yet significant TCRB CDR3 shortening was seen in Type 1 diabetes patients in all four CD4+ subsets.

Of note for this clone: Its antigen is not known.

Each sorted population was over 98% pure. The investigators reverse transcribed all of the isolated RNA, so they sequenced expressed TCRB transcripts. Sequencing was performed with immunoSEQ multiplex PCR; in TCRdb, only in-frame clones are kept and a portion is missing. The sample holds about 170,000 clones, approximately 8.4% seen once. The rearrangement links TRBV5-1 to TRBJ2-3; D might be TRBD2 (6 bases). The specimen was central memory CD4+ T cells from blood. The origin of this receptor is a man aged 18 to 30 with type 1 diabetes. The CDR3 spells CASSLGGEADTQYF. As DNA, the CDR3 is TGCGCCAGCAGCTTGGGCGGGGAGGCAGATACGCAGTATTTT.